The T cell receptor (beta chain) under discussion was sequenced for a study of metastatic and nonmetastatic thyroid tumors. In the study's own analysis: A classifier for distant metastasis in papillary thyroid cancer was constructed using CDR3 differences observed across clinicopathological groups. TCRdb redid the clone calls on the PCR reads using MiXCR. The V and J calls shown here were made by TCRdb, not taken from the authors' results. The repertoire consists of around 20,000 clones, with 25% to 35% occurring once and the leading ten covering roughly a tenth. The length of the CDR3 is 16 residues. Per germline, CDR1 DFQATT and CDR2 SNEGSKA (reference sequence). Trimming cost V 1 base and J 0 bases; bases outside gene matches: 6. This clone is labeled as medium-sized (0.01 to 0.1%). Different DNA sequences within this sample yield the same CDR3. Each patient came to thyroid surgery without any prior treatment (of any kind).

The chain joins TRBV20-1 to TRBJ2-3; 8 bases align to TRBD1. The source is a female donor with papillary thyroid cancer or a benign thyroid nodule (not recorded which). Some clones in this sample may be carry-over from other donors' samples. Sequenced sample: tumor tissue. CDR3 region: CSARVGQVTSTDTQYF. In DNA, the CDR3 is TGCAGTGCTAGAGTGGGACAGGTAACTAGCACAGATACGCAGTATTTT.